Each of the 8 T cell receptor beta chains below was sequenced from the same sample in a study of cytomegalovirus exposure and HLA in healthy donors. PCR amplification relied on 60 Vbeta primers (plus 13 Jbeta primers). Sequencing used immunoSEQ multiplex PCR; TCRdb keeps in-frame clones, though not all of them. The profile shows under 150,000 clones, roughly a tenth of them singletons. The sequencing input was PBMCs. Receptor source: a male donor in good health and CMV-seronegative.

The chain links TRBV6-5 to TRBJ2-7, with 7 bases identical to TRBD2. Losses at the gene ends were 5 bases for V and 0 bases for J; bases not matched to a gene: 7. The CDR3 has 15 amino acids. Germline V gene data show CDR1 as MNHEY and CDR2 as SVGAGI. The CDR3 nucleotides are TGTGCCAGCAGTCTAGGCGGGGGAAGCTCCTACGAGCAGTACTTC. Residues: CASSLGGGSSYEQYF.

This clone was recorded a few times. V and J are TRBV28 and TRBJ2-3, with D possibly matching TRBD2 (7 bases). In germline, CDR1 is MDHEN, CDR2 SYDVKM. V gave up 5 bases and J gave up 4 bases, with 19 bases separating them. The CDR3 loop spans 16 amino acids. The CDR3 sequence: CASSGRGRGRPDTQYF. In DNA, the CDR3 is TGTGCCAGCAGTGGCCGCGGGCGGGGGCGACCAGATACGCAGTATTTT.

This chain connects TRBV5-4 to TRBJ2-1; the D gene is possibly TRBD1 (6 bases). Germline-derived CDR1 and CDR2 are SGHNT and YYREEE (reference sequence). V lost 2 bases and J lost 4, with 16 bases in between. The CDR3 totals 16 residues. This CDR3 reads CASSLRSRGWYNEQFF. Here the CDR3 DNA reads TGTGCCAGCAGCTTAAGGTCCAGGGGTTGGTACAATGAGCAGTTCTTC.

This sequence joins TRBV6-6 and TRBJ2-7; tentative D call: TRBD1 (6 bases). Deletions cut 2 bases from V and 4 bases from J, with 15 bases between. The V gene's germline CDR1 is MNHNY and CDR2 SVGAGI (reference sequence). The CDR3 runs to 15 residues. CDR3 DNA sequence: TGTGCCAGCAGTTACGAACAGGGAGTCGTATACGAGCAGTACTTC. It specifies CASSYEQGVVYEQYF.

The chain is built from TRBV25-1 and TRBJ2-1; D is perhaps TRBD1 (5 bases). With 8 bases removed from V and 6 bases from J, the gap between germline ends came to 8 bases. This CDR3 contains 11 residues. The germline V gene has CDR1 MGHDK and CDR2 SYGVNS. The CDR3 loop reads CASGAFNEQFF. The CDR3 coding sequence is TGTGCCAGCGGGGCCTTCAATGAGCAGTTCTTC.

The J gene is TRBJ2-2, the V gene TRBV6-5; D may be TRBD1 (5 bases). With 8 bases removed from V and 4 bases from J, the gap between germline ends came to 17 bases. This CDR3 is built from 15 residues. Germline V gene sequence: CDR1 MNHEY, CDR2 SVGAGI. Written as DNA, the CDR3 is TGTGCCAGCGGAAATAATCAGGGCGCCACCGGGGAGCTGTTTTTT. Translation gives CASGNNQGATGELFF.

V gene TRBV6-5 combines with J gene TRBJ1-2; perhaps TRBD1 as D (6 bases). The CDR3 consists of 13 residues. Trimming stripped 8 bases from V and 3 bases from J, with 13 bases between. CDR1 is MNHEY, CDR2 SVGAGI, per germline. The CDR3 reads CASRWPGDYGYTF. CDR3 DNA: TGTGCCAGCCGTTGGCCAGGGGACTATGGCTACACCTTC.

This clone was recorded a few times. The CDR3 reads CASSLRGTTGELFF. The CDR3 DNA sequence: TGTGCCAGCAGCTTACGAGGAACCACCGGGGAGCTGTTTTTT. This rearrangement joins TRBV7-2 to TRBJ2-2; the D is unclear. Trimming left V 2 bases short and J 4 bases short, with 8 bases between. CDR3 size: 14 residues. Germline V CDR1 and CDR2: SGHTA, FQGNSA.